The rows below give T cell receptor beta chains drawn from one sample of a study of spatial heterogeneity in lung cancer. TCRdb called the 5' RACE reads again in MiXCR, with one record for every CDR3 protein. This sample carries about 120,000 distinct CDR3 sequences, 11% of them seen once, and the ten largest clones take less than 25%. The sample here was PBMCs, taken at follow-up. The receptors here all came from a female donor with early-stage non-small cell lung cancer. Each CDR3 is given with its conserved first and last residue. The D gene is left open where the match is weak. The listing skips clone size in some rows; elsewhere it reads once, few, many or a size class.

clone size: few; D gene: TRBD1; J gene: TRBJ1-1; V gene: TRBV7-3; CDR3 DNA: TGTGCCAGCAGCGAAGACAGGGACACTGAAGCTTTCTTT; CDR3 protein: CASSEDRDTEAFF
clone size: .; D gene: .; J gene: TRBJ2-3; V gene: TRBV20-1; CDR3 DNA: TGCAGTGCTAGACTCCTAGAACATACGCAGTATTTT; CDR3 protein: CSARLLEHTQYF
clone size: .; D gene: TRBD1; J gene: TRBJ2-5; V gene: TRBV25-1; CDR3 DNA: TGTGCCAGCAGTGATGCAGGGGGCTTAGAGACCCAGTACTTC; CDR3 protein: CASSDAGGLETQYF
clone size: .; D gene: .; J gene: TRBJ1-1; V gene: TRBV7-2; CDR3 DNA: TGTGCCAGCAGCTCGGTGGGGGGAAACACTGAAGCTTTCTTT; CDR3 protein: CASSSVGGNTEAFF
clone size: many; D gene: .; J gene: TRBJ2-7; V gene: TRBV10-3; CDR3 DNA: TGTGCCATCAGTGAGCAGGGAACTCCCTACGAGCAGTACTTC; CDR3 protein: CAISEQGTPYEQYF
clone size: many; D gene: .; J gene: TRBJ1-6; V gene: TRBV11-3; CDR3 DNA: TGTGCCAGCGCCCGCGGGGTTAATTCACCCCTCCACTTT; CDR3 protein: CASARGVNSPLHF
clone size: .; D gene: TRBD2; J gene: TRBJ2-7; V gene: TRBV29-1; CDR3 DNA: TGCAGCGTCCGAGCTGGGACTAGCGGGAGTGGCGAGCAGTACTTC; CDR3 protein: CSVRAGTSGSGEQYF
clone size: few; D gene: TRBD2; J gene: TRBJ2-1; V gene: TRBV5-4; CDR3 DNA: TGTGCCAGCAGCCCCAGGACTAGCAGAAACAATGAGCAGTTCTTC; CDR3 protein: CASSPRTSRNNEQFF
clone size: few; D gene: .; J gene: TRBJ2-7; V gene: TRBV20-1; CDR3 DNA: TGCAGTGCTAGAGATCCGGGGTATAGTAGCCAAAGCTCCTACGAGCAGTACTTC; CDR3 protein: CSARDPGYSSQSSYEQYF
clone size: few; D gene: TRBD2; J gene: TRBJ2-1; V gene: TRBV18; CDR3 DNA: TGTGCCAGCTCACCAGCCGGGACTAGCGGGACGAACAATGAGCAGTTCTTC; CDR3 protein: CASSPAGTSGTNNEQFF
clone size: many; D gene: .; J gene: TRBJ1-4; V gene: TRBV10-3; CDR3 DNA: TGTGCCATCAGAGACACGGACCGAACGAATGAAAAACTGTTTTTT; CDR3 protein: CAIRDTDRTNEKLFF
clone size: .; D gene: TRBD2; J gene: TRBJ2-3; V gene: TRBV20-1; CDR3 DNA: TGCAGTGCCCCCTCACTTGCGGGAGCAGATACGCAGTATTTT; CDR3 protein: CSAPSLAGADTQYF
clone size: few; D gene: TRBD1; J gene: TRBJ1-1; V gene: TRBV2; CDR3 DNA: TGTGCCAGCACGCGCACAGGGGGCCAGACTGAAGCTTTCTTT; CDR3 protein: CASTRTGGQTEAFF
clone size: .; D gene: .; J gene: TRBJ1-1; V gene: TRBV12-3/TRBV12-4; CDR3 DNA: TGTGCCAGCAGTTTTGGGGACACTGAAGCTTTCTTT; CDR3 protein: CASSFGDTEAFF
clone size: .; D gene: .; J gene: TRBJ1-5; V gene: TRBV28; CDR3 DNA: TGTGCCAGCAGTTTGGGCTCCCGGGGGTCCCAGCCCCAGCATTTT; CDR3 protein: CASSLGSRGSQPQHF
clone size: few; D gene: .; J gene: TRBJ2-1; V gene: TRBV7-2; CDR3 DNA: TGTGCCAGCAGCTTAGCCACAGCATACGTATCAGTCTTC; CDR3 protein: CASSLATAYVSVF
clone size: few; D gene: .; J gene: TRBJ2-1; V gene: TRBV29-1; CDR3 DNA: TGCAGCGTTGACGGCCCGAGCTCCTACAATGAGCAGTTCTTC; CDR3 protein: CSVDGPSSYNEQFF
clone size: few; D gene: .; J gene: TRBJ2-6; V gene: TRBV28; CDR3 DNA: TGTGCCAGCAGCTTAACCAAACAGATCTCTGGGGCCAACGTCCTGACTTTC; CDR3 protein: CASSLTKQISGANVLTF
clone size: few; D gene: .; J gene: TRBJ2-3; V gene: TRBV9; CDR3 DNA: TGTGCCAGCAGCGTAGGTGCCACAGATACGCAGTATTTT; CDR3 protein: CASSVGATDTQYF
clone size: many; D gene: TRBD1; J gene: TRBJ1-4; V gene: TRBV20-1; CDR3 DNA: TGCAGTGCTAGGGTAGGGGGACAGGGAAAACTGTTTTTT; CDR3 protein: CSARVGGQGKLFF
clone size: .; D gene: .; J gene: TRBJ1-5; V gene: TRBV30; CDR3 DNA: TGTGCCTGGAGTGTAGGGGCCAGACAGCCCCAGCATTTT; CDR3 protein: CAWSVGARQPQHF
clone size: many; D gene: TRBD2; J gene: TRBJ2-7; V gene: TRBV28; CDR3 DNA: TGTGCCAGCAGTCCCGGGGGAGCGGGAGAGCTCGAGCAGTACTTC; CDR3 protein: CASSPGGAGELEQYF
clone size: few; D gene: TRBD2; J gene: TRBJ2-3; V gene: TRBV28; CDR3 DNA: TGTGCCAGCAGTTTTTTCGGGGGGGCTAAGGATACGCAGTATTTT; CDR3 protein: CASSFFGGAKDTQYF
clone size: few; D gene: .; J gene: TRBJ2-5; V gene: TRBV12-3/TRBV12-4; CDR3 DNA: TGTGCCAGCAGCCACCAGAATCAGGGGCAAGAGACCCAGTACTTC; CDR3 protein: CASSHQNQGQETQYF
clone size: many; D gene: TRBD2; J gene: TRBJ2-7; V gene: TRBV20-1; CDR3 DNA: TGCAGTGCCGGGACTAGCGGGAGTTCCTACGAGCAGTACTTC; CDR3 protein: CSAGTSGSSYEQYF
clone size: few; D gene: .; J gene: TRBJ1-2; V gene: TRBV20-1; CDR3 DNA: TGCAGTGCTAGACCAAGGACAGAGGTTAACTATGGCTACACCTTC; CDR3 protein: CSARPRTEVNYGYTF
clone size: many; D gene: TRBD1; J gene: TRBJ1-1; V gene: TRBV4-1; CDR3 DNA: TGCGCCAGCAGCCAGGGGACAGGGGGCCGGAACACTGAAGCTTTCTTT; CDR3 protein: CASSQGTGGRNTEAFF
clone size: .; D gene: .; J gene: TRBJ2-7; V gene: TRBV23-1; CDR3 DNA: TGCGCCAGCAGTTACTGGACAACGATCTCCTACGAGCAGTACTTC; CDR3 protein: CASSYWTTISYEQYF
clone size: few; D gene: .; J gene: TRBJ2-1; V gene: TRBV20-1; CDR3 DNA: TGCAGTCAAGGAGGTGAGCAGTTCTTC; CDR3 protein: CSQGGEQFF
clone size: .; D gene: .; J gene: TRBJ2-5; V gene: TRBV2; CDR3 DNA: TGTGCCAGCCGCCGGTCTTGGGGGCAAGAGACCCAGTACTTC; CDR3 protein: CASRRSWGQETQYF
clone size: .; D gene: .; J gene: TRBJ1-2; V gene: TRBV7-9; CDR3 DNA: TGTGCCAGCAGTCCCCACGGGGGCAACTATGGCTACACCTTC; CDR3 protein: CASSPHGGNYGYTF
clone size: .; D gene: .; J gene: TRBJ1-2; V gene: TRBV2; CDR3 DNA: TGTGCCAGCAGTGTTGACCGATATGGCTACACCTTC; CDR3 protein: CASSVDRYGYTF
clone size: few; D gene: TRBD1; J gene: TRBJ1-5; V gene: TRBV2; CDR3 DNA: TGTGCCAGCAGTGGACAGGGTTCGAGCAATCAGCCCCAGCATTTT; CDR3 protein: CASSGQGSSNQPQHF
clone size: few; D gene: .; J gene: TRBJ2-2; V gene: TRBV2; CDR3 DNA: TGTGCCAGCAGTAGCGGGTGGTCCGGGGAGCTGTTTTTT; CDR3 protein: CASSSGWSGELFF
clone size: .; D gene: .; J gene: TRBJ1-5; V gene: TRBV7-2; CDR3 DNA: TGTGCCAGCAGCTTAAGCAGTAGCAATCAGCCCCAGCATTTT; CDR3 protein: CASSLSSSNQPQHF
clone size: few; D gene: .; J gene: TRBJ2-7; V gene: TRBV12-3/TRBV12-4; CDR3 DNA: TGTGCCAGCAGTTTAACCCAAGGGTACGAGCAGTACTTC; CDR3 protein: CASSLTQGYEQYF
clone size: few; D gene: TRBD2; J gene: TRBJ2-7; V gene: TRBV29-1; CDR3 DNA: TGCAGCGTTGAATTGAGGGAGGGTGTTTACGAGCAGTACTTC; CDR3 protein: CSVELREGVYEQYF
clone size: .; D gene: .; J gene: TRBJ2-3; V gene: TRBV20-1; CDR3 DNA: TGCAGTGCTGAGACAGTCGTTAGCACAGATACGCAGTATTTT; CDR3 protein: CSAETVVSTDTQYF
clone size: .; D gene: .; J gene: TRBJ1-2; V gene: TRBV5-5; CDR3 DNA: TGTGCCAGCAGCCGGAGGATTAACTATGGCTACACCTTC; CDR3 protein: CASSRRINYGYTF
clone size: .; D gene: TRBD1; J gene: TRBJ2-7; V gene: TRBV10-3; CDR3 DNA: TGTGCCATCAGTCGGAGACAGGGAGCCATCAAGCAGTACTTC; CDR3 protein: CAISRRQGAIKQYF
clone size: few; D gene: .; J gene: TRBJ1-5; V gene: TRBV2; CDR3 DNA: TGTGCCAGCAGTCAACAGGGTGGGGGCAATCAGCCCCAGCATTTT; CDR3 protein: CASSQQGGGNQPQHF
clone size: .; D gene: .; J gene: TRBJ1-5; V gene: TRBV20-1; CDR3 DNA: TGCAGTGCTAGCCCCAACCAGCCCCAGCATTTT; CDR3 protein: CSASPNQPQHF
clone size: .; D gene: .; J gene: TRBJ1-1; V gene: TRBV6-6; CDR3 DNA: TGTGCCACACTCGAGGACACTGAAGCTTTCTTT; CDR3 protein: CATLEDTEAFF
clone size: few; D gene: .; J gene: TRBJ2-5; V gene: TRBV11-2; CDR3 DNA: TGTGCCAGCAGCTTAGGGGGTCTAGCGTCCCAAGAGACCCAGTACTTC; CDR3 protein: CASSLGGLASQETQYF
clone size: few; D gene: .; J gene: TRBJ1-4; V gene: TRBV29-1; CDR3 DNA: TGCAGCGTTGTCGAGCCTATCGAGGGGGAAAAACTGTTTTTT; CDR3 protein: CSVVEPIEGEKLFF
clone size: many; D gene: .; J gene: TRBJ2-1; V gene: TRBV12-3/TRBV12-4; CDR3 DNA: TGTGCCAGCAGGCTAAATGGTGAGCAGTTCTTC; CDR3 protein: CASRLNGEQFF